These T cell receptor beta chains were read from a single sample in a study of OX40 agonist ivuxolimab in advanced cancers. Libraries were prepared by immunoSEQ multiplex PCR; TCRdb keeps only in-frame clonotypes and omits some of them. The sample contains roughly 68,000 clones, 80% to 90% of which appear only once. The source material was CD4+ or CD8+ T cells sorted from blood, sampled in a trial of the OX40 agonist ivuxolimab. The source is an adult with an advanced solid tumor such as melanoma, head and neck, liver or kidney cancer. Each CDR3 is given with its conserved first and last residue. A D gene is named only where the DNA matches it firmly. Clone size, where shown, is once, few, many, or a class for clones that have expanded.

v_call	clone_size	d_call	j_call	cdr3_nt	cdr3_aa
TRBV5-1	.	.	TRBJ2-3	TGCGCCAGCAGCTTTGGACGGGACTTAGGCACAGATACGCAGTATTTT	CASSFGRDLGTDTQYF
TRBV6-6	.	.	TRBJ2-3	TGTGCCAGCAGTTACTCTGGGTATAGGTACACAGATACGCAGTATTTT	CASSYSGYRYTDTQYF
TRBV5-1	.	.	TRBJ2-7	TGCGCCAGCAGCACGGAGGTGACACCTGTCTACGAGCAGTACTTC	CASSTEVTPVYEQYF
TRBV6-1	.	.	TRBJ2-1	TGTGCCAGCAGCTTGGTCGGAAATGAGCAGTTCTTC	CASSLVGNEQFF
TRBV5-4	.	TRBD1	TRBJ1-2	TGTGCCAGCAGCCCTGGGCCGGGACAGGGAACACACAAGGGAGGCTACACCTTC	CASSPGPGQGTHKGGYTF
TRBV7-8	.	.	TRBJ2-7	TGTGCCAGCAGCCCTCAGGGGGAACCGGGGGTTTACGAGCAGTACTTC	CASSPQGEPGVYEQYF
TRBV2	.	.	TRBJ2-6	TGTGCCAGCAGTGAATACGGTGGGGCCAACGTCCTGACTTTC	CASSEYGGANVLTF
TRBV7-3	.	.	TRBJ2-7	TGTGCCAGCAGCTTAGGCAGGGGTTACGAGCAGTACTTC	CASSLGRGYEQYF
TRBV11-3	.	TRBD2	TRBJ2-7	TGTGCCAGCAGCTTATCGGGGGGGTCCTCCTACGAGCAGTACTTC	CASSLSGGSSYEQYF
TRBV18	.	.	TRBJ1-2	TGTGCCAGCTCACCGAGCAGAGAATATGGCTACACCTTC	CASSPSREYGYTF
TRBV2	.	.	TRBJ1-2	TGTGCCAGCAGTGTAAAGAGAGATGGCTACACCTTC	CASSVKRDGYTF
TRBV7-2	.	.	TRBJ2-5	TGTGCCAGCAGCTTATTAGGTGTAGGTCAAGAGACCCAGTACTTC	CASSLLGVGQETQYF
TRBV7-9	.	.	TRBJ2-2	TGTGCCAGCAGCTTACTCAGCGGAGGGACCGGGGAGCTGTTTTTT	CASSLLSGGTGELFF
TRBV14	.	.	TRBJ1-2	TGTGCCAGCAGCCAAGGGAACAGTAACTATGGCTACACCTTC	CASSQGNSNYGYTF
TRBV6-6	once	.	TRBJ2-3	TGTGCCAGCAGGCCAACAAGCGAGAGGCGGTATTTT	CASRPTSERRYF
TRBV16	.	.	TRBJ1-6	TGTGCCAGCAGCCAGAGTCCAGGGGATTCACCCCTCCACTTT	CASSQSPGDSPLHF
TRBV28	once	TRBD1	TRBJ1-2	TGTGCCAGCAGCCGGACCACAGGGGGCGCCGCTACAACCTTC	CASSRTTGGAATTF
TRBV4-3	.	.	TRBJ1-1	TGCGCCAGCAGCCAAGATATAGACGCTGAAGCTTTCTTT	CASSQDIDAEAFF
TRBV27	.	TRBD1	TRBJ1-1	TGTGCCAGCAGACTCGGGACAGGTGAAGCTTTCTTT	CASRLGTGEAFF
TRBV30	few	.	TRBJ2-2	TGTGCCTGGAGTGTATTCACGGCGAACACCGGGGAGCTGTTTTTT	CAWSVFTANTGELFF
TRBV4-1	once	.	TRBJ1-1	TGCGCCAGCAGCCATGGTGGATACACTGAAGCTTTCTTT	CASSHGGYTEAFF
TRBV7-3	.	TRBD2	TRBJ2-1	TGTGCCAGCAGCTTAACGCGGGGGGCCAACAATGAGCAGTTCTTC	CASSLTRGANNEQFF
TRBV7-2	.	.	TRBJ1-5	TGTGCCAGCAGCTTAGCGCATGCGGGGCCCCAGCATTTT	CASSLAHAGPQHF
TRBV7-9	few	TRBD1	TRBJ1-4	TGTGCCAGCAGCTTAGGAAGACAGGGGCGAAATGAAAAACTGTTTTTT	CASSLGRQGRNEKLFF
TRBV7-3	.	.	TRBJ1-6	TGTGCCAGCAGCCTCAGTGGGCCAGGGAATTCACCCCTCCACTTT	CASSLSGPGNSPLHF
TRBV5-4	.	TRBD2	TRBJ2-5	TGTGCCAGCAGCGAAAAATGGACTAGCGGGGGGGCGGGAGAGACCCAGTACTTC	CASSEKWTSGGAGETQYF
TRBV6-5	.	.	TRBJ2-7	TGTGCCAGCACCTACCAGGGGACGGGCGAGCAGTACTTC	CASTYQGTGEQYF
TRBV7-2	.	.	TRBJ2-1	TGTGCCAGCAGCCAGAGGTGGGGGTGGAATGAGCAGTTCTTC	CASSQRWGWNEQFF
TRBV4-2	.	TRBD2	TRBJ2-1	TGTGCCAGCAGCCAAGATCCGGCGGGGGTGAAAAATGAGCAGTTCTTC	CASSQDPAGVKNEQFF
TRBV15	.	TRBD1	TRBJ1-6	TGTGCCACCAGCGCCCGACAGGGAAGGAGCTCACCCCTCCACTTT	CATSARQGRSSPLHF
TRBV5-6	.	.	TRBJ2-1	TGTGCCAGCAGCGGCACCCCACTAGCCGACAATGAGCAGTTCTTC	CASSGTPLADNEQFF
TRBV5-4	.	.	TRBJ1-6	TGTGCCAGCAGCCCCGGGGCATCCTATAATTCACCCCTCCACTTT	CASSPGASYNSPLHF
TRBV5-1	.	.	TRBJ2-1	TGCGCCAGCAGCTTGGGTTCGAGCTCCTACAATGAGCAGTTCTTC	CASSLGSSSYNEQFF
TRBV5-1	.	.	TRBJ2-2	TGCGCCAGCAGCTTGGTCCTTACCGGGGAGCTGTTTTTT	CASSLVLTGELFF
TRBV19	.	.	TRBJ1-5	TGTGCCAGTAGTATAGACAGTTGGAGCAATCAGCCCCAGCATTTT	CASSIDSWSNQPQHF
TRBV5-4	.	.	TRBJ1-2	TGTGCCAGCAGCTTTTCCGTCAACTATGGCTACACCTTC	CASSFSVNYGYTF
TRBV5-1	.	.	TRBJ1-4	TGCGCCAGCAGCTCTAGCGGCGGGTCCTTGGGGAAACTGTTTTTT	CASSSSGGSLGKLFF
TRBV10-3	.	.	TRBJ2-5	TGTGCCATCAGTGAGGTGGGAGGGGGCGCGGAGACCCAGTACTTC	CAISEVGGGAETQYF
TRBV4-1	few	.	TRBJ2-7	TGCGCCAGCAGCCCCGGACTTTCGAGCCTTTACGAGCAGTACTTC	CASSPGLSSLYEQYF
TRBV6-1	few	.	TRBJ2-5	TGTGCCAGCAGTGAATGGGAGACCCAGTACTTC	CASSEWETQYF
TRBV4-2	once	.	TRBJ1-1	TGTGCCAGCAGCCACGTCGGGTCCCGAGGTAACACTGAAGCTTTCTTT	CASSHVGSRGNTEAFF
TRBV21-1	once	.	TRBJ1-1	TGTGCCAGCAGTTCCGACCGGGGGGGGCGAGCGACTGAAGCTTTCTTT	CASSSDRGGRATEAFF
TRBV6-1	.	TRBD1	TRBJ2-2	TGTGCCAGCATCGAGACAGGGGGTACCGGGGAGCTGTTTTTT	CASIETGGTGELFF
TRBV5-5	.	.	TRBJ1-1	TGTGCCAGCAGCTTGGAGGCAGGGCAGGCTGGCACTGAAGCTTTCTTT	CASSLEAGQAGTEAFF
TRBV7-4	.	.	TRBJ1-4	TGTGCCAGCAGCCTCACAGTTGCAACTAATGAAAAACTGTTTTTT	CASSLTVATNEKLFF
TRBV4-2	.	.	TRBJ1-3	TGTGCCAGCAGCCCTCGATCCGGAAACACCATATATTTT	CASSPRSGNTIYF
TRBV19	.	.	TRBJ2-1	TGTGCCAGTAGTCAAATACAACAGGTCTACAATGAGCAGTTCTTC	CASSQIQQVYNEQFF
TRBV18	.	TRBD1	TRBJ1-6	TGTGCCAGCTCACCCCGGGAGACAGGGGGCGAGTGGAGGAGTAATTCACCCCTCCACTTT	CASSPRETGGEWRSNSPLHF